The 28 T cell receptor beta chains below all came from one sample that was sequenced in a study of regulatory T cells in long-lasting Graves disease. Investigators prepared the TCR beta libraries by applying iRepertoire HTBI primers and Arm-PCR of CDR3 regions. In TCRdb, the multiplex PCR reads were re-called with MiXCR into one record per CDR3 protein. The sample has 540,000 or so distinct CDR3 sequences; roughly 13% are singletons. Described time point: newly diagnosed GD, antithyroid drugs for less than 3 months. PBMC-extracted RNA yielded the TCR library. These sequences were also reported in another study, on T cells in Graves' hyperthyroidism and ophthalmopathy.

Here the sequenced sample was peripheral blood mononuclear cells (PBMCs), taken at new diagnosis, from a patient treated with antithyroid drugs. The receptors here all came from a man younger than 40 with Graves disease.

This clonotype was observed many times. The rearrangement joins TRBV6-1 to TRBJ2-3, with TRBD2 matching 7 bases. In germline, CDR1 is MNHNS, CDR2 SASEGT. V shed 6 bases, J shed 1 base, and the junction held 10 bases outside the gene matches. The CDR3 runs 16 residues. The CDR3 region is CASSLTSERGTDTQYF. For the CDR3, the DNA is TGTGCCAGCAGCCTTACTAGCGAAAGGGGCACAGATACGCAGTATTTT.

This chain links TRBV7-3 with TRBJ2-1; 8 positions agree with TRBD2. The V gene's germline CDR1 is SGHTA and CDR2 FQGTGA. V trimming: 5 bases; J trimming: 4 bases; junction bases outside the gene matches: 7. The CDR3 has 15 amino acids. CDR3 residues: CASSRSGSEYNEQFF. CDR3 in DNA: TGTGCCAGCAGCCGAAGCGGGAGTGAATACAATGAGCAGTTCTTC. The complete variable domain, with remaining parts taken from reference TRBV7-3 and TRBJ2-1, reads GAGVSQTPSNKVTEKGKYVELRCDPISGHTALYWYRQSLGQGPEFLIYFQGTGAADDSGLPNDRFFAVRPEGSVSTLKIQRTERGDSAVYLCASSRSGSEYNEQFFGPGTRLTVL.

About this clonotype: A far larger clone differs by one base, so this is likely a read error. This sequence joins TRBV5-1 and TRBJ2-5; no clear D. The CDR3 totals 11 residues. In germline, CDR1 is SGHRS, CDR2 YFSETQ. The CDR3 reads CTSSDAETQYF. CDR3 bases: TGTACCAGCAGCGACGCAGAGACCCAGTACTTC.

Worth noting for this clonotype: A much larger clone lies one base from this, so it may be a read error. The V gene is TRBV18, the J gene TRBJ2-3; 7 nucleotides agree with TRBD2. This CDR3 is built from 15 residues. Germline CDR1 KGHSH, CDR2 LQKENI. This CDR3 reads CTSSPTWTSGDTQYF. The CDR3 nucleotides are TGTACCAGCTCACCGACATGGACTAGTGGGGATACGCAGTATTTT.

In its sample, this clonotype was seen a few times. Because the CDR3's place on the DNA is in doubt, the DNA is left out and the CDR3 is given as listed by TCRdb. This chain links TRBV5-1 with TRBJ1-2; the table calls TRBD1, which could not be checked here. The CDR3 numbers 18 amino acids, ends counted. The germline gives CDR1 SGHRS, CDR2 YFSETQ. CDR3 sequence: CASSFYICSEGSGYGYTF.

This clonotype was detected a few times. The chain is built from TRBV5-1 and TRBJ2-6; no firm D call. Looked up from germline, CDR1 is SGHRS and CDR2 is YFSETQ. This CDR3 spans 15 amino acids. V lost 4 bases to trimming and J lost 2 bases, with 10 bases between them. The CDR3 reads CASSRVLTGANVLTF. The CDR3 bases are TGCGCCAGCAGCCGGGTGCTTACTGGGGCCAACGTCCTGACTTTC.

This clonotype was found many times. This chain joins TRBV20-1 and TRBJ2-5; 7 bases map to TRBD2. J gave up 5 bases and V 6 bases, and 9 bases lay outside the gene matches. Germline V gene data show CDR1 as DFQATT and CDR2 as SNEGSKA (reference sequence). The CDR3 spans 13 residues. DNA of the CDR3: TGCAGTGCCATCGGGAGGTTGCGGGAGACCCAGTACTTC. Translating gives CSAIGRLRETQYF.

Many counts were recorded for this clonotype. The chain carries TRBV7-3 and TRBJ2-2; tentative D call: TRBD1 (5 bases). The V end lost 5 bases, the J end lost 5 bases, and 9 bases lay between the germline ends. This CDR3 region has 13 residues. From germline, CDR1 is SGHTA and CDR2 FQGTGA. In nucleotides, the CDR3 is TGTGCCAGCAGCAAACCAGGGACCGGGGAGCTGTTTTTT. Amino acids: CASSKPGTGELFF.

This clonotype has a count of ten or more. The CDR3 sequence: CASSHALQGRMRVTQYF. CDR3 nucleotides: TGTGCCAGCAGCCACGCCCTTCAGGGCCGAATGAGGGTGACCCAGTACTTC. The rearrangement uses TRBV5-6 and TRBJ2-5; D possibly uses TRBD1 or TRBD2 (5 bases each). V was clipped by 4 bases and J by 7 bases, with 26 bases between them. There are 17 residues in the CDR3. Germline lookup yields CDR1 SGHDT and CDR2 YYEEEE.

This clonotype was counted ten times or more. The V gene is TRBV6-1, the J gene TRBJ2-7; 9 nucleotides align to TRBD2. This CDR3 is 17 amino acids long. Germline V gives CDR1 MNHNS, CDR2 SASEGT. The V and J ends lost 5 bases and 4 bases, in that order; junction bases with no gene match: 15. For the CDR3, the DNA is TGTGCCAGCAGTAGCGGAAGGACTAGCGATTTACCTTACGAGCAGTACTTC. Translation: CASSSGRTSDLPYEQYF.

This clonotype turned up a few times. The chain has TRBV6-2 or TRBV6-3 and TRBJ2-1; no definite D call. Trimming cost V 6 bases and J 5 bases, with 17 bases left between them. This CDR3 region has 15 residues. Germline CDR1 reads MNHEY; CDR2 reads SVGEGT. The DNA of the CDR3 is TGTGCCAGCAGCGTGTCCTCATGGATCCACAATGAGCAGTTCTTC. Translation: CASSVSSWIHNEQFF.

This clonotype appeared many times. CDR3 region: CASSTFVDEQYF. The CDR3 coding sequence is TGTGCCAGCAGCACCTTCGTCGACGAGCAGTACTTC. The genes are TRBV7-6 and TRBJ2-7; no firm D call. Trimming stripped 5 bases from V and 5 bases from J, with 10 bases between. The length of the CDR3 is 12 residues. Germline loops: CDR1 SGHVS, CDR2 FNYEAQ.

This clonotype was seen ten or more times. This chain links TRBV19 with TRBJ2-3; 8 bases map to TRBD2. Germline V gene data show CDR1 as LNHDA and CDR2 as SQIVND (reference sequence). The trim removed 9 bases at V and 5 bases at J, leaving 10 bases unmatched. The CDR3 has 14 amino acids. DNA of the CDR3: TGTGCCAGCCGAAGAGCGGGAGCCTTAGATACGCAGTATTTT. It encodes CASRRAGALDTQYF.

In its sample, this clonotype was seen once. The chain is built from TRBV19 and TRBJ1-1, with 7 nucleotides matching TRBD1. With 6 bases clipped from V and 6 bases from J, the junction kept 7 bases outside the gene matches. Germline lookup yields CDR1 LNHDA and CDR2 SQIVND (reference sequence). The CDR3 sequence is 13 residues long. The CDR3 protein is CASRSGGGPEAFF. The CDR3 nucleotides are TGTGCCAGTAGGTCAGGGGGAGGCCCTGAAGCTTTCTTT.

In its sample, this clonotype was seen a few times. The chain combines TRBV5-1 with TRBJ2-5; the D call may be TRBD1 or TRBD2 (5 bases each). The CDR3 extends over 15 amino acids. The ends were cut back, 0 bases at V and 5 bases at J, with 14 bases in the middle. Germline V gene data show CDR1 as SGHRS and CDR2 as YFSETQ. The CDR3 reads CASSLALGELETQYF. The CDR3 DNA is TGCGCCAGCAGCTTGGCCCTGGGGGAGTTGGAGACCCAGTACTTC.

CDR3 residues: CSAEVFVRGSYEQYF. Written as DNA, the CDR3 is TGCAGCGCTGAGGTTTTCGTCAGGGGCTCCTACGAGCAGTACTTC. This sequence joins TRBV29-1 and TRBJ2-7, with a possible D match to TRBD1 (6 bases). The CDR3 has 15 amino acids. The germline gives CDR1 SQVTM, CDR2 ANQGSEA. Trimming cost V 7 bases and J 0 bases, with 19 bases left between them.

This clonotype was seen at least ten times. V usage is TRBV2 and J usage is TRBJ1-1, with D uncertain. Trimming cost V 4 bases and J 6 bases, with 15 bases left between them. CDR1 is SNHLY and CDR2 is FYNNEI in the germline V gene. The CDR3 contains 14 residues. The CDR3 region is CASSGSVGRAEAFF. The CDR3 DNA reads as TGTGCCAGCAGTGGATCGGTGGGGAGGGCTGAAGCTTTCTTT.

The table lists this clonotype with many counts. The rearrangement uses TRBV3-1 and TRBJ1-1, with 8 positions matching TRBD1. The CDR3 consists of 14 residues. Losses at the gene ends were 4 bases for V and 3 bases for J; bases not matched to a gene: 4. Germline loops: CDR1 LGHDT, CDR2 YNNKEL (reference sequence). As DNA, the CDR3 is TGTGCCAGCAGCCTTGGACAGGGTGACACTGAAGCTTTCTTT. Residues: CASSLGQGDTEAFF.

The V call is TRBV19, the J call TRBJ2-1; tentative D call: TRBD2 (5 bases). The CDR3 totals 18 residues. Trimming cost V 6 bases and J 9 bases, with 30 bases left between them. Looked up from germline, CDR1 is LNHDA and CDR2 is SQIVND (reference sequence). For the CDR3, the DNA is TGTGCCAGTAGCCAATACCCCCAGACGGGATTAATGGCGGGTGAGCAGTTCTTC. Translation: CASSQYPQTGLMAGEQFF.

This clonotype was counted ten times or more. The V call is TRBV2, the J call TRBJ2-7; 9 nucleotides agree with TRBD1. J gave up 9 bases and V 6 bases, and 9 bases lay outside the gene matches. The germline V gene encodes CDR1 SNHLY and CDR2 FYNNEI. CDR3 size: 13 residues. The CDR3 DNA follows: TGTGCCAGCAGGGGACAGGGAGAAAACCCGCAGTACTTC. Translated: CASRGQGENPQYF.

The rearrangement uses TRBV2 and TRBJ2-1; the D call may be TRBD1 or TRBD2 (6 bases each). V gave up 8 bases and J gave up 5 bases, with 10 bases separating them. CDR1 SNHLY and CDR2 FYNNEI come from the germline V gene. The CDR3 runs 12 residues. CDR3 bases: TGTGCCAGCGGGGGGCGAAACAATGAGCAGTTCTTC. Translated, it gives CASGGRNNEQFF.

Many counts were recorded for this clonotype. V and J are TRBV20-1 and TRBJ2-3, with TRBD1 identical over 7 bases. The J call may be wrong; the DNA end is better matched by TRBJ1-1. The CDR3 runs to 13 residues. In germline, CDR1 is DFQATT, CDR2 SNEGSKA (reference sequence). CDR3 amino acids: CSASRGGDTEAFF. The CDR3 region has the DNA TGCAGTGCTAGCCGAGGGGGCGATACTGAAGCTTTCTTT.

This clonotype has ten or more counts. The rearrangement joins TRBV5-1 to TRBJ2-3; 9 bases are shared with TRBD2. The CDR3 has 14 residues. The V gene end was trimmed by 4 bases and the J gene end by 5 bases; junction bases not matched to a gene: 5. Germline V gives CDR1 SGHRS, CDR2 YFSETQ. The CDR3 region is CASSTGLALDTQYF. CDR3 DNA sequence: TGCGCCAGCAGCACAGGACTAGCGCTAGATACGCAGTATTTT.

At least ten counts were recorded for this clonotype. The rearrangement uses TRBV5-1 and TRBJ2-1, with 8 nucleotides matching TRBD2. The CDR3 totals 13 residues. Unmatched junction bases numbered 3, after V lost 4 bases and J lost 6 bases. Looked up from germline, CDR1 is SGHRS and CDR2 is YFSETQ. CDR3 nucleotides: TGCGCCAGCAGCCGGGGGGGAAGCAATGAGCAGTTCTTC. It specifies CASSRGGSNEQFF.

Ten or more counts support this clonotype. The rearrangement joins TRBV20-1 to TRBJ2-1; weak D call: TRBD1 (5 bases). The CDR3 runs to 11 residues. Trimming stripped 2 bases from V and 12 bases from J, with 11 bases between. Germline V gene sequence: CDR1 DFQATT, CDR2 SNEGSKA (reference sequence). The CDR3 reads CSARLRVRQFF. CDR3 in DNA: TGCAGTGCTAGACTCAGGGTTAGGCAGTTCTTC.

This clonotype was seen repeatedly, ten times or more. This chain joins TRBV28 and TRBJ2-5; maybe TRBD2 (5 bases). Deletions cut 2 bases from V and 5 bases from J, with 12 bases between. CDR3 length: 14 amino acids. Germline V lookup: CDR1 MDHEN, CDR2 SYDVKM. DNA of the CDR3: TGTGCCAGCAGTTTAGACCCTAGCCGGGAGACCCAGTACTTC. Protein sequence: CASSLDPSRETQYF.

This clonotype was counted between two and nine times. The chain carries TRBV15 and TRBJ2-5; possible D gene TRBD1, 6 bases. CDR1 and CDR2 from the germline V gene are LNHNV and YYDKDF (reference sequence). V lost 0 bases, J lost 7 bases, and 12 bases lay in between. The CDR3 covers 14 residues. Here the CDR3 reads CATSRDSRGRTQYF. In DNA, the CDR3 is TGTGCCACCAGCAGAGATAGCAGGGGTCGGACCCAGTACTTC.

This clonotype appeared many times. J is TRBJ2-1 and V is TRBV2; the match to TRBD2 covers 7 bases. Germline CDR1 SNHLY, CDR2 FYNNEI. The CDR3 consists of 15 residues. V shed 2 bases, J shed 4 bases, and the junction held 5 bases outside the gene matches. CDR3 coding DNA: TGTGCCAGCAGTGAACTAGCGGAGACATACAATGAGCAGTTCTTC. It yields the protein CASSELAETYNEQFF. Complete variable domain (other parts from reference TRBV2 and TRBJ2-1): EPEVTQTPSHQVTQMGQEVILRCVPISNHLYFYWYRQILGQKVEFLVSFYNNEISEKSEIFDDQFSVERPDGSNFTLKIRSTKLEDSAMYFCASSELAETYNEQFFGPGTRLTVL.